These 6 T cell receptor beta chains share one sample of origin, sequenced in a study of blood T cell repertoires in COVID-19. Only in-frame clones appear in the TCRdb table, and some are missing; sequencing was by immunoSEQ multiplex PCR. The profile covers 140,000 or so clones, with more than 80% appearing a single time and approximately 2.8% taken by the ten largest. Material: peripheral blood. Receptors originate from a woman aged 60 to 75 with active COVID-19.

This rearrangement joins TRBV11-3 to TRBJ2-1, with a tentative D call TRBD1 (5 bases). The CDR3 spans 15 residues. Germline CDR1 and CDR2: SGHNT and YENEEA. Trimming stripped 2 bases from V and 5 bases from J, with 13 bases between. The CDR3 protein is CASSLFSTGNNEQFF. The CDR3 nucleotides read TGTGCCAGCAGCTTATTTTCAACAGGAAACAATGAGCAGTTCTTC.

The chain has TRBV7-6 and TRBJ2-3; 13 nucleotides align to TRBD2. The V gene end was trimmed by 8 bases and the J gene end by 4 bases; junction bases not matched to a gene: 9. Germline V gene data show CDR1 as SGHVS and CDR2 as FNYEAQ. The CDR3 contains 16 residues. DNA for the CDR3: TGTGCCAGCGGGGGGACTAGCGGGGCAGGGGCAGATACGCAGTATTTT. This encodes CASGGTSGAGADTQYF.

The CDR3 nucleotides are TGTGCCAGCAGCATAGGACAGGGGATCGAAAAACTGTTTTTT. Amino acids: CASSIGQGIEKLFF. This chain links TRBV11-2 with TRBJ1-4, with 9 bases aligning to TRBD1. This CDR3 is 14 amino acids long. Germline loops: CDR1 SGHAT, CDR2 FQNNGV. The V gene end was trimmed by 5 bases and the J gene end by 8 bases; junction bases not matched to a gene: 6.

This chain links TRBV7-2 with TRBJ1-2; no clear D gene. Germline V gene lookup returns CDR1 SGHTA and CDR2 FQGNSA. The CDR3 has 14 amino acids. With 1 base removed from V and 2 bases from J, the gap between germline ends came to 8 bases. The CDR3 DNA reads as TGTGCCAGCAGCTTAGGTCAACAGAACTATGGCTACACCTTC. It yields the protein CASSLGQQNYGYTF. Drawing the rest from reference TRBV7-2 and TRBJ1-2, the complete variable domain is GAGVSQSPSNKVTEKGKDVELRCDPISGHTALYWYRQSLGQGLEFLIYFQGNSAPDKSGLPSDRFSAERTGGSVSTLTIQRTQQEDSAVYLCASSLGQQNYGYTFGSGTRLTVV.

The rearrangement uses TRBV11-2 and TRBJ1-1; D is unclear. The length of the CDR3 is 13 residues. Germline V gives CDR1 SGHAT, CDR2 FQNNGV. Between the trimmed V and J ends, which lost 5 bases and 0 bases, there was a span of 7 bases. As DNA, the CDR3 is TGTGCCAGCAGCCTCCGGGTGAACACTGAAGCTTTCTTT. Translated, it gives CASSLRVNTEAFF.

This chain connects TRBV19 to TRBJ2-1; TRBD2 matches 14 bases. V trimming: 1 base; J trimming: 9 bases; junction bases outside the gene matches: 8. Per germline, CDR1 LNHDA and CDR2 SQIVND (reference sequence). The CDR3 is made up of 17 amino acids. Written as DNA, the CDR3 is TGTGCCAGTAGTATAGTCCCCGGACTAGCGGGAGGAATTGAGCAGTTCTTC. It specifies CASSIVPGLAGGIEQFF.